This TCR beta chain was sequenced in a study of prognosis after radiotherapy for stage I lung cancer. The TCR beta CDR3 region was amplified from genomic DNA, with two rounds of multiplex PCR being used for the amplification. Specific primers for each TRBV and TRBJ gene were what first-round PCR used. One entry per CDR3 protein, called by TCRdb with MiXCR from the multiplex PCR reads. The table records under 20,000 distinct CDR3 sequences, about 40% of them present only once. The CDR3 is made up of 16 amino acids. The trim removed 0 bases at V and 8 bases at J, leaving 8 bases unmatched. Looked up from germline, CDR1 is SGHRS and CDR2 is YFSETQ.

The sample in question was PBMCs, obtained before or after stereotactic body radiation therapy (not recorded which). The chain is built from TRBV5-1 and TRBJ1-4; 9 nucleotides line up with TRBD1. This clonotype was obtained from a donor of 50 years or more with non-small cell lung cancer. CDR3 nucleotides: TGCGCCAGCAGCTTGGAGTCACAGGGGGCGGGGGAAAAACTGTTTTTT. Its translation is CASSLESQGAGEKLFF.